Each of the 23 T cell receptor beta chains below was sequenced from the same sample in a study of blood T cells in healthy people across ages. Using a J-beta primer mix together with a sample-barcoded 5' primer, a second PCR was run for roughly 6 to 11 cycles. TCRdb called the 5' RACE reads again in MiXCR, with one record for every CDR3 protein. The table includes 1.4 million to 1.5 million distinct CDR3 sequences, about 40% detected once. The sample was blood. Source of these receptors: a woman aged 18-29 years in good health.

Only a few counts were recorded for this clonotype. The V call is TRBV4-1, the J call TRBJ2-1; 11 bases match TRBD2. This CDR3 has 16 amino acids. Germline values: CDR1 MGHRA, CDR2 YSYEKL. The ends lost 1 base at V and 8 bases at J; junction bases unmatched: 7. The CDR3 reads CASSQVPLAGDDEQFF. The CDR3 nucleotides read TGCGCCAGCAGCCAAGTCCCACTAGCGGGGGACGATGAGCAGTTCTTC.

This clonotype was detected a few times. V gene TRBV12-3 or TRBV12-4 combines with J gene TRBJ2-7; D remains unclear. The ends were cut back, 2 bases at V and 4 bases at J, with 6 bases in the middle. This CDR3 has 12 amino acids. The CDR3: CASSLRQYEQYF. The CDR3 DNA reads as TGTGCCAGCAGTTTACGGCAGTACGAGCAGTACTTC.

The V call is TRBV9, the J call TRBJ1-1; D possibly corresponds to TRBD1 (6 bases). CDR1 and CDR2 from the germline V gene are SGDLS and YYNGEE. V shed 0 bases and J shed 5 bases, with 11 bases lying between them. The CDR3 extends over 14 amino acids. DNA of the CDR3: TGTGCCAGCAGCGTAGCACAGGGAAGGACTGAAGCTTTCTTT. It codes for CASSVAQGRTEAFF.

This rearrangement joins TRBV20-1 to TRBJ2-7, with unresolved D. The J call may be faulty, since TRBJ2-5 better matches the DNA end. The CDR3 is 12 residues long. Germline V gene sequence: CDR1 DFQATT, CDR2 SNEGSKA (reference sequence). The CDR3 coding sequence is TGCAGTGCTAGAGATGGCTGGGAGACCCAGTACTTC. It encodes CSARDGWETQYF.

J is TRBJ1-2 and V is TRBV10-3, with D tentatively TRBD1 (5 bases). Germline CDR1 is ENHRY and CDR2 is SYGVKD. The CDR3 extends over 14 amino acids. V was shortened by 2 bases and J by 3 bases, with 10 bases between the two germline ends. The CDR3 region has the DNA TGTGCCATCAGTGAGGAGGGAGGGGACTATGGCTACACCTTC. This translates into CAISEEGGDYGYTF.

The chain carries TRBV7-2 and TRBJ2-1; 7 bases line up with TRBD2. This CDR3 is 15 amino acids long. The V gene's germline CDR1 is SGHTA and CDR2 FQGNSA. The junction had 7 bases not matched to a gene; V was cut back by 2 bases and J by 6 bases. The CDR3 sequence is CASSLQTSRGNEQFF. The CDR3 nucleotides are TGTGCCAGCAGCTTACAGACTAGCCGGGGCAATGAGCAGTTCTTC. The full variable domain, completed using reference TRBV7-2 and TRBJ2-1, is GAGVSQSPSNKVTEKGKDVELRCDPISGHTALYWYRQSLGQGLEFLIYFQGNSAPDKSGLPSDRFSAERTGGSVSTLTIQRTQQEDSAVYLCASSLQTSRGNEQFFGPGTRLTVL.

As to this clonotype: A much larger clone differs by one base, so this may be a read error. The chain joins TRBV6-2 or TRBV6-3 to TRBJ2-5, with 12 bases matching TRBD2. The assigned J gene may be wrong: the sequence end matches TRBJ2-7 better. Germline V lookup: CDR1 MNHEY, CDR2 SVGEGT. The length of the CDR3 is 14 residues. The chain's CDR3 is CATSTTSGGSEQYF. DNA of the CDR3: TGTGCCACCTCGACGACTAGCGGGGGTTCCGAGCAGTACTTC.

V gene TRBV20-1 combines with J gene TRBJ2-1, with D unclear. CDR1 DFQATT and CDR2 SNEGSKA come from the germline V gene (reference sequence). With 6 bases removed from V and 0 bases from J, the gap between germline ends came to 15 bases. The CDR3 spans 15 residues. DNA of the CDR3: TGCAGTGCCGGCACGGACGGTAGCTCCTACAATGAGCAGTTCTTC. It translates to CSAGTDGSSYNEQFF.

This chain uses TRBV9 with TRBJ2-1; 10 bases map to TRBD2. V lost 0 bases and J lost 7; bases outside the gene matches: 4. The germline gives CDR1 SGDLS, CDR2 YYNGEE. The CDR3 is made up of 15 amino acids. The CDR3 region has the DNA TGTGCCAGCAGCGTAGGAACTAGCGGGATTAATGAGCAGTTCTTC. Residues: CASSVGTSGINEQFF.

This clonotype has just a few counts. The gene calls are TRBV4-1 and TRBJ1-2, with D possibly being TRBD1 (6 bases). V dropped 4 bases and J dropped 5 bases, with 20 bases sitting between them. The V gene's germline CDR1 is MGHRA and CDR2 YSYEKL. The length of the CDR3 is 16 residues. Here the CDR3 reads CASSPIYWGRPYGYTF. DNA of the CDR3: TGCGCCAGCAGCCCGATCTATTGGGGGCGACCATATGGCTACACCTTC.

J is TRBJ2-3 and V is TRBV6-2 or TRBV6-3; tentatively, D is TRBD2 (6 bases). CDR1 and CDR2 (germline): MNHEY, SVGEGT. The CDR3 sequence is 18 residues long. Trimming took 5 bases from V and 0 from J, leaving 21 bases between them. The CDR3 is CASSDPLGLPSSTDTQYF. For the CDR3, the DNA is TGTGCCAGCAGTGACCCCCTGGGACTGCCTTCTAGCACAGATACGCAGTATTTT.

This clonotype has a count of ten or more. The rearrangement uses TRBV5-1 and TRBJ2-3; 8 nucleotides agree with TRBD2. Germline lookup yields CDR1 SGHRS and CDR2 YFSETQ. CDR3 length: 16 residues. Trimming cost V 1 base and J 2 bases; bases outside gene matches: 6. The CDR3 region is CASSLSGGANTDTQYF. The CDR3 bases are TGCGCCAGCAGCTTGAGCGGGGGAGCAAACACAGATACGCAGTATTTT.

The rearrangement joins TRBV24-1 to TRBJ2-5, with D unclear. The CDR3 runs 14 residues. V was trimmed by 2 bases and J by 1 base, leaving 7 bases between them. Germline V gene lookup returns CDR1 KGHDR and CDR2 SFDVKD. DNA for the CDR3: TGTGCCACCAGTGATTGTAACAGCCAAGAGACCCAGTACTTC. It codes for CATSDCNSQETQYF.

This clonotype was seen a few times. The chain links TRBV4-1 to TRBJ2-5; D is tentatively TRBD1 or TRBD2 (5 bases each). From germline, CDR1 is MGHRA and CDR2 YSYEKL. The CDR3 runs to 15 residues. V gave up 4 bases and J gave up 2 bases, with 14 bases separating them. DNA of the CDR3: TGCGCCAGCAGCCTACTTTTGGGACCGCAAGAGACCCAGTACTTC. Its translation: CASSLLLGPQETQYF.

Here the CDR3 DNA reads TGTGCCTGGAGTGCGAACACCGGGGAGCTGTTTTTT. Encoded protein: CAWSANTGELFF. This chain uses TRBV30 with TRBJ2-2; D is ambiguous. Germline values: CDR1 GTSNPN, CDR2 SVGIG (reference sequence). This CDR3 has 12 amino acids. Deletions cut 1 base from V and 0 bases from J, with 0 bases between.

This clonotype has a count of ten or more. The V call is TRBV7-9, the J call TRBJ1-4; D is undetermined. Germline lookup yields CDR1 SEHNR and CDR2 FQNEAQ (reference sequence). V shed 5 bases and J shed 0 bases, with 10 bases lying between them. The CDR3 has 15 residues. The CDR3 loop reads CASSLLQPTNEKLFF. The CDR3 DNA is TGTGCCAGCAGCCTCTTACAGCCAACTAATGAAAAACTGTTTTTT.

The chain links TRBV18 to TRBJ1-2; TRBD1 agrees at 8 bases. Trimming cost V 3 bases and J 4 bases; bases outside gene matches: 10. Germline assignment: CDR1 KGHSH and CDR2 LQKENI. The CDR3 extends over 16 amino acids. CDR3 amino acids: CASSPYPQGGSYGYTF. The CDR3 bases are TGTGCCAGCTCACCTTACCCACAGGGGGGAAGCTATGGCTACACCTTC. The variable domain in full, with the rest retrieved from reference TRBV18 and TRBJ1-2, is NAGVMQNPRHLVRRRGQEARLRCSPMKGHSHVYWYRQLPEEGLKFMVYLQKENIIDESGMPKERFSAEFPKEGPSILRIQQVVRGDSAAYFCASSPYPQGGSYGYTFGSGTRLTVV.

The chain is built from TRBV7-9 and TRBJ2-5, with D tentatively TRBD2 (5 bases). Germline values: CDR1 SEHNR, CDR2 FQNEAQ (reference sequence). Trimming removed 4 bases at V and 5 bases at J, with 11 bases between. This CDR3 contains 13 residues. The chain's CDR3 is CASSWAAGETQYF. The CDR3 DNA reads as TGTGCCAGCAGCTGGGCCGCGGGTGAGACCCAGTACTTC.

This clonotype was recorded a few times. The chain carries TRBV4-1 and TRBJ1-1, with TRBD1 as a possible D gene (5 bases). CDR1 and CDR2 from the germline V gene are MGHRA and YSYEKL. V was trimmed by 0 bases and J by 7 bases, leaving 9 bases between them. CDR3 length: 13 amino acids. CDR3 sequence reads: CASSQDRGDEAFF. CDR3 bases: TGCGCCAGCAGCCAAGATAGGGGAGATGAAGCTTTCTTT.

This clonotype has only a few counts. J is TRBJ2-7 and V is TRBV7-8; tentative D call: TRBD1 (5 bases). The CDR3 extends over 11 amino acids. Germline V lookup: CDR1 SGHVS, CDR2 FQNEAQ. V was trimmed by 7 bases and J by 5 bases, leaving 9 bases between them. CDR3 DNA: TGTGCCAGCAATTCAGGGAACGAGCAGTACTTC. Translated: CASNSGNEQYF.

The genes are TRBV20-1 and TRBJ2-1; 11 nucleotides agree with TRBD2. V trimming: 4 bases; J trimming: 0 bases; junction bases outside the gene matches: 8. In germline, CDR1 is DFQATT, CDR2 SNEGSKA (reference sequence). The CDR3 is made up of 17 amino acids. The CDR3 sequence: CSATRLAGGPSYNEQFF. The CDR3 DNA follows: TGCAGTGCTACCCGGCTAGCGGGAGGCCCCTCCTACAATGAGCAGTTCTTC.

Note on this clonotype: A single base is all that separates this from a far larger clone, so a read error is likely. This chain joins TRBV6-2 or TRBV6-3 and TRBJ2-7; D ambiguous. This CDR3 is 11 amino acids long. Looked up from germline, CDR1 is MNHEY and CDR2 is SVGEGT. The CDR3 coding sequence is TGTGCCAGCAGTCGCACCTACGGGCAGTACTTC. Translating gives CASSRTYGQYF.

This clonotype was seen a handful of times. The chain links TRBV7-2 to TRBJ2-1, with D perhaps TRBD1 or TRBD2 (5 bases each). Germline CDR1 reads SGHTA; CDR2 reads FQGNSA. Trimming cost V 5 bases and J 10 bases, with 18 bases left between them. The CDR3 spans 14 residues. The CDR3 sequence: CASSTGTVLGEQFF. CDR3 DNA: TGTGCCAGCAGCACCGGGACGGTCTTAGGCGAGCAGTTCTTC.